This section outlines one T cell receptor beta chain sequence together with its context. The data were obtained in a study of blood T cell repertoires in COVID-19. Under the authors' procedure: Reference gene primer amplification in the assay estimated nucleated cell counts. TCRdb keeps only in-frame clones here, not all; method: immunoSEQ multiplex PCR. The V and J calls and clone size were taken over from that table, and D and trimming were inferred from the DNA. This table has 25,000 to 30,000 clones, roughly 84% appearing once. V was clipped by 0 bases and J by 4 bases, with 15 bases between them. CDR1 is LNHNV, CDR2 YYDKDF, per germline (reference sequence). This CDR3 is 16 amino acids long.

Sequenced sample: peripheral blood. This TCR was recovered from a man older than 75 with active COVID-19. The rearrangement joins TRBV15 to TRBJ2-5, with D possibly being TRBD2 (5 bases). DNA for the CDR3: TGTGCCACCAGCAGAGATCGTCCGGGTGGGAGAGAGACCCAGTACTTC. This translates into CATSRDRPGGRETQYF.